The rows below give T cell receptor beta chains drawn from one sample of a study of blood T cells in healthy people across ages. TCRdb independently ran MiXCR on the 5' RACE reads; one entry per CDR3 protein. Altogether approximately 820,000 distinct CDR3 sequences are present, around 43% being singletons, with the ten largest covering about 19%. Sequencing was done on a sample of blood. These receptors all stem from a man aged 55 to 69 in good health. Both conserved end residues are part of each CDR3. Each record gives: V gene, CDR3 length, D gene, J gene, clone size, CDR3 DNA, CDR3 protein. The D gene is left open where the match is weak. Size is stated for part of the rows, as once, few or many counts, or as a class when the clone is expanded.

v_call: TRBV6-2/TRBV6-3; cdr3_length: 15; d_call: TRBD1; j_call: TRBJ2-7; clone_size: few; cdr3_nt: TGTGCCAGCAGCATTTCCGACAGGGGGAACCACGAGCAGTACTTC; cdr3_aa: CASSISDRGNHEQYF
v_call: TRBV28; cdr3_length: 14; d_call: TRBD1; j_call: TRBJ2-5; clone_size: many; cdr3_nt: TGTGCCAGCAGCCGGGACAGGAACCAAGAGACCCAGTACTTC; cdr3_aa: CASSRDRNQETQYF
v_call: TRBV12-3/TRBV12-4; cdr3_length: 14; d_call: -; j_call: TRBJ2-4; clone_size: -; cdr3_nt: TGTGCCACCGGACGGGGGGCTACCAAAAACATTCAGTACTTC; cdr3_aa: CATGRGATKNIQYF
v_call: TRBV5-1; cdr3_length: 15; d_call: TRBD2; j_call: TRBJ2-7; clone_size: few; cdr3_nt: TGCGCCAGCAGCCGTGCTAGCGGGGGTACCTACGAGCAGTACTTC; cdr3_aa: CASSRASGGTYEQYF
v_call: TRBV28; cdr3_length: 13; d_call: -; j_call: TRBJ1-1; clone_size: -; cdr3_nt: TGTGCCAGCAAAATGGAGTTGAACACTGAAGCTTTCTTT; cdr3_aa: CASKMELNTEAFF
v_call: TRBV7-8; cdr3_length: 17; d_call: -; j_call: TRBJ2-2; clone_size: -; cdr3_nt: TGTGCCAGCAGCTTAGCTCTAGCGCCCGGTTTGGCCGGGGAGCTGTTTTTT; cdr3_aa: CASSLALAPGLAGELFF
v_call: TRBV5-1; cdr3_length: 15; d_call: TRBD1; j_call: TRBJ2-7; clone_size: few; cdr3_nt: TGCGCCAGCAGCGAAAGACAGGGGCATCCCTACGAGCAGTACTTC; cdr3_aa: CASSERQGHPYEQYF
v_call: TRBV24-1; cdr3_length: 16; d_call: TRBD2; j_call: TRBJ2-3; clone_size: few; cdr3_nt: TGTGCCACCAGTGATTTTAGCGGGGGAAACACAGATACGCAGTATTTT; cdr3_aa: CATSDFSGGNTDTQYF
v_call: TRBV28; cdr3_length: 14; d_call: -; j_call: TRBJ2-7; clone_size: -; cdr3_nt: TGTGCCAGCAGTTTAGAGGGAAACCCCTACGAGCAGTACTTC; cdr3_aa: CASSLEGNPYEQYF
v_call: TRBV5-1; cdr3_length: 13; d_call: -; j_call: TRBJ1-1; clone_size: -; cdr3_nt: TGCGCCAGCAGCCCGCAGATAAACACTGAAGCTTTCTTT; cdr3_aa: CASSPQINTEAFF
v_call: TRBV15; cdr3_length: 15; d_call: -; j_call: TRBJ1-1; clone_size: -; cdr3_nt: TGTGCCACCAGCAGCCGGCCGGGAAGGAACACTGAAGCTTTCTTT; cdr3_aa: CATSSRPGRNTEAFF
v_call: TRBV6-6; cdr3_length: 11; d_call: -; j_call: TRBJ2-3; clone_size: -; cdr3_nt: TGTGCCAGCACCGCGGGTGGAAACCTGTATTTT; cdr3_aa: CASTAGGNLYF
v_call: TRBV7-2; cdr3_length: 14; d_call: TRBD1; j_call: TRBJ1-1; clone_size: -; cdr3_nt: TGTGCCAGCAGGTCCGGGACAGGAGGCACTGAAGCTTTCTTT; cdr3_aa: CASRSGTGGTEAFF
v_call: TRBV6-6; cdr3_length: 15; d_call: -; j_call: TRBJ1-2; clone_size: -; cdr3_nt: TGTGCCAGCAGTTACTCGGACCGCCCCAACTATGGCTACACCTTC; cdr3_aa: CASSYSDRPNYGYTF
v_call: TRBV7-2; cdr3_length: 16; d_call: -; j_call: TRBJ2-3; clone_size: -; cdr3_nt: TGTGCCAGCAGCTTAGACGGGACATACACCACAGATACGCAGTATTTT; cdr3_aa: CASSLDGTYTTDTQYF
v_call: TRBV7-2; cdr3_length: 16; d_call: TRBD2; j_call: TRBJ2-1; clone_size: few; cdr3_nt: TGTGCCAGCAGCCCCAGCGGGGGGGGGTCCTACAATGAGCAGTTCTTC; cdr3_aa: CASSPSGGGSYNEQFF
v_call: TRBV20-1; cdr3_length: 14; d_call: TRBD1; j_call: TRBJ2-2; clone_size: -; cdr3_nt: TGCAGTGCTAGCGAGGGGGCTTACACCGGGGAGCTGTTTTTT; cdr3_aa: CSASEGAYTGELFF
v_call: TRBV20-1; cdr3_length: 15; d_call: TRBD2; j_call: TRBJ2-3; clone_size: -; cdr3_nt: TGCAGTGCTAGAGATCTAGCGGGGGGTCCCGATACGCAGTATTTT; cdr3_aa: CSARDLAGGPDTQYF
v_call: TRBV20-1; cdr3_length: 13; d_call: -; j_call: TRBJ2-7; clone_size: few; cdr3_nt: TGCAGTGCTAGACCGGACAGCACCTACGAGCAGTACTTC; cdr3_aa: CSARPDSTYEQYF
v_call: TRBV20-1; cdr3_length: 15; d_call: TRBD2; j_call: TRBJ2-5; clone_size: few; cdr3_nt: TGCAGTGCCAAGGGACTAGCGGGGCAACAAGAGACCCAGTACTTC; cdr3_aa: CSAKGLAGQQETQYF
v_call: TRBV20-1; cdr3_length: 16; d_call: TRBD1; j_call: TRBJ1-2; clone_size: -; cdr3_nt: TGCAGTGCTCGGATCGTCGTAGGACAGGCCGTAAAGGGCTACACCTTC; cdr3_aa: CSARIVVGQAVKGYTF
v_call: TRBV2; cdr3_length: 14; d_call: -; j_call: TRBJ2-1; clone_size: -; cdr3_nt: TGTGCCAGCAGTGAAGCAACCTACGGGGATGAGCAGTTCTTC; cdr3_aa: CASSEATYGDEQFF
v_call: TRBV12-3/TRBV12-4; cdr3_length: 15; d_call: TRBD2; j_call: TRBJ2-1; clone_size: many; cdr3_nt: TGTGCCAGCAGACAAAGCGGGGGGGAGATCAATGAGCAGTTCTTC; cdr3_aa: CASRQSGGEINEQFF
v_call: TRBV20-1; cdr3_length: 13; d_call: -; j_call: TRBJ1-4; clone_size: -; cdr3_nt: TGCAGTGCTAGAGACCCCGCCGAGGAAAAACTGTTTTTT; cdr3_aa: CSARDPAEEKLFF
v_call: TRBV27; cdr3_length: 11; d_call: -; j_call: TRBJ2-3; clone_size: few; cdr3_nt: TGTGCCAGCGGCACGGGGGATACGCAGTATTTT; cdr3_aa: CASGTGDTQYF
v_call: TRBV4-1; cdr3_length: 16; d_call: TRBD1; j_call: TRBJ2-7; clone_size: few; cdr3_nt: TGCGCCAGCAGCCAATCTATGACAGGGGCTAACTACGAGCAGTACTTC; cdr3_aa: CASSQSMTGANYEQYF
v_call: TRBV10-3; cdr3_length: 16; d_call: -; j_call: TRBJ2-3; clone_size: many; cdr3_nt: TGTGCCATCAGTGAGCTAGACAGGTCTAGCACAGATACGCAGTATTTT; cdr3_aa: CAISELDRSSTDTQYF
v_call: TRBV9; cdr3_length: 15; d_call: -; j_call: TRBJ2-7; clone_size: -; cdr3_nt: TGTGCCAGCAGCGTAGGGTCTCACATGGGATACGAGCAGTACTTC; cdr3_aa: CASSVGSHMGYEQYF
v_call: TRBV6-2/TRBV6-3; cdr3_length: 16; d_call: -; j_call: TRBJ2-1; clone_size: -; cdr3_nt: TGTGCCAGCATCGATTCTGGTCGGGGCAGCCACAATGAGCAGTTCTTC; cdr3_aa: CASIDSGRGSHNEQFF
v_call: TRBV6-6; cdr3_length: 12; d_call: -; j_call: TRBJ1-1; clone_size: few; cdr3_nt: TGTGCCAGCAGTTACGGGGCCACTGAAGCTTTCTTT; cdr3_aa: CASSYGATEAFF
v_call: TRBV15; cdr3_length: 13; d_call: -; j_call: TRBJ2-5; clone_size: many; cdr3_nt: TGTGCCACCAGCAGAGACCCGACTTCTGAGAAGTACTTC; cdr3_aa: CATSRDPTSEKYF
v_call: TRBV29-1; cdr3_length: 13; d_call: -; j_call: TRBJ1-1; clone_size: -; cdr3_nt: TGCAGCGTTGAGGGGCTGGGCTACAAAGAAGCTTTCTTT; cdr3_aa: CSVEGLGYKEAFF
v_call: TRBV5-1; cdr3_length: 15; d_call: -; j_call: TRBJ2-3; clone_size: -; cdr3_nt: TGCGCCAGCAGCCCAGAAAGACACCGGACAGATACGCAGTATTTT; cdr3_aa: CASSPERHRTDTQYF
v_call: TRBV7-2; cdr3_length: 14; d_call: -; j_call: TRBJ2-1; clone_size: -; cdr3_nt: TGTGCCAGCAGCTTAGCGGGGGCAGCCCAAGAGCAGTTCTTC; cdr3_aa: CASSLAGAAQEQFF
v_call: TRBV20-1; cdr3_length: 14; d_call: TRBD2; j_call: TRBJ2-7; clone_size: -; cdr3_nt: TGCAGTGCCAGAGGGACTAGCGGCAACTACGAGCAGTACTTC; cdr3_aa: CSARGTSGNYEQYF
v_call: TRBV2; cdr3_length: 13; d_call: TRBD1; j_call: TRBJ1-2; clone_size: -; cdr3_nt: TGTGCCAGCAGACGTACAGGGGATGATGGCTACACCTTC; cdr3_aa: CASRRTGDDGYTF
v_call: TRBV6-5; cdr3_length: 14; d_call: -; j_call: TRBJ1-2; clone_size: -; cdr3_nt: TGTGCCAGCAGTTACGGGGATAACTTCTATGGCTACACCTTC; cdr3_aa: CASSYGDNFYGYTF
v_call: TRBV28; cdr3_length: 15; d_call: TRBD2; j_call: TRBJ2-3; clone_size: -; cdr3_nt: TGTGCCATCCGGGGGGGCGGGACCTACACAGATACGCAGTATTTT; cdr3_aa: CAIRGGGTYTDTQYF
v_call: TRBV20-1; cdr3_length: 11; d_call: -; j_call: TRBJ2-1; clone_size: few; cdr3_nt: TGCACCGGGGACCCGGCGAATGAGCAGTTCTTC; cdr3_aa: CTGDPANEQFF
v_call: TRBV20-1; cdr3_length: 16; d_call: TRBD2; j_call: TRBJ2-3; clone_size: -; cdr3_nt: TGCAGTGCTAGGACCGGGCTAGCGGGAGACACAGATACGCAGTATTTT; cdr3_aa: CSARTGLAGDTDTQYF